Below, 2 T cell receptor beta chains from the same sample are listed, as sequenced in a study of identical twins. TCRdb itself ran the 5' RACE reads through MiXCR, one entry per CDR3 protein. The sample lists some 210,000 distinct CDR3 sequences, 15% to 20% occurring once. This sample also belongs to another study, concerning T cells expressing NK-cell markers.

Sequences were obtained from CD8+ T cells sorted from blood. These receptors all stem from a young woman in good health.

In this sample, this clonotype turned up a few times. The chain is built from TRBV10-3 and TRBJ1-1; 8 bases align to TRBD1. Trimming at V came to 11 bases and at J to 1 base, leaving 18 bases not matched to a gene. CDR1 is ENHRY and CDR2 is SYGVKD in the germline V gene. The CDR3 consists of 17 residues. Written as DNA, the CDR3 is TGTGCCCACTGGTCCCACCGGGACAGGATCGGGAACACTGAAGCTTTCTTT. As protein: CAHWSHRDRIGNTEAFF.

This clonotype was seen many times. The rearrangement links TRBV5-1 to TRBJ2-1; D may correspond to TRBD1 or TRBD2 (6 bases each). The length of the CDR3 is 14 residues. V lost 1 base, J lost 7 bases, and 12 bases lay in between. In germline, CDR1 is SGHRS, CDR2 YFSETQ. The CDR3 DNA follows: TGCGCCAGCAGCTTGAATGGCGGGACAAATGAGCAGTTCTTC. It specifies CASSLNGGTNEQFF.